This TCR beta chain was captured in a study of blood T cells in healthy people across ages. Trimming pared 2 bases from V and 10 bases from J, leaving 13 bases between. The CDR3 is 14 residues long. Looked up from germline, CDR1 is SGDLS and CDR2 is YYNGEE. Through a sample-barcoded 5' primer and a J-beta primer mix, a second PCR was run for 7 to 11 cycles. TCRdb used MiXCR to reprocess the 5' RACE reads, holding one entry per CDR3 protein. Here the sample spans more than 500,000 distinct CDR3 sequences, 27% being singletons. The same specimen was also included in a second study, on T cells of mothers and their children.

The chain is built from TRBV9 and TRBJ1-6; possibly TRBD1 for D (6 bases). The material sequenced was blood. The clonotype was recovered from a boy aged 2 to 10 in good health. The CDR3 reads CASSVDSPQSPLHF. The CDR3 DNA is TGTGCCAGCAGCGTGGACAGCCCTCAGTCACCCCTCCACTTT.